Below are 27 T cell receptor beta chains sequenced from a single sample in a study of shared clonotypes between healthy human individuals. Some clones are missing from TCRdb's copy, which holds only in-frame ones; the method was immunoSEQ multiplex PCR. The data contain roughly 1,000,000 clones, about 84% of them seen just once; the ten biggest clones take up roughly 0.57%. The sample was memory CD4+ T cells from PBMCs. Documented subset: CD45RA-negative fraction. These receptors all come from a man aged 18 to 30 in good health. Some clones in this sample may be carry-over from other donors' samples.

The CDR3 bases are TGTGCCTGGAGTCAGGGCAACTCTGGAAACACCATATATTTT. Its translation is CAWSQGNSGNTIYF. This chain joins TRBV30 and TRBJ1-3, with D possibly TRBD1 on 5 matching bases. V was clipped by 2 bases and J by 0 bases, with 8 bases between them. Germline CDR1 reads GTSNPN; CDR2 reads SVGIG (reference sequence). The CDR3 runs to 14 residues.

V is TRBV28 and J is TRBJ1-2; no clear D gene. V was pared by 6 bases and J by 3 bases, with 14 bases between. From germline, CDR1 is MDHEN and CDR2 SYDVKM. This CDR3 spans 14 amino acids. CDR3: CASSFPGRDYGYTF. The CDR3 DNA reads TGTGCCAGCAGCTTTCCGGGGAGGGACTATGGCTACACCTTC.

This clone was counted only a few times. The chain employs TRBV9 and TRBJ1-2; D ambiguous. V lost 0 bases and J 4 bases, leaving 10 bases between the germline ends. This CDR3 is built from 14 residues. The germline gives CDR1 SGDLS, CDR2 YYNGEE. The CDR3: CASSVAVGSYGYTF. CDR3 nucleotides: TGTGCCAGCAGCGTAGCTGTGGGGAGCTATGGCTACACCTTC.

The CDR3 here is CSVRLNLRNTGELFF. In nucleotides, the CDR3 is TGCAGCGTTCGTCTGAACCTGCGGAACACCGGGGAGCTGTTTTTT. The V gene is TRBV29-1, the J gene TRBJ2-2; D remains unclear. Between the trimmed V and J ends, which lost 5 bases and 1 base, there was a span of 14 bases. Germline V gene sequence: CDR1 SQVTM, CDR2 ANQGSEA. The CDR3 spans 15 residues.

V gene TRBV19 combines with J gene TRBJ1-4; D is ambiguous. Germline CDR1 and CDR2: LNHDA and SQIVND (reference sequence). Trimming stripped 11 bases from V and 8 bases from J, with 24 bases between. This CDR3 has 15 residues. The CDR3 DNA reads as TGTGCCCATCGCTTATCCGGGCGTGGGGAAGAAAAACTGTTTTTT. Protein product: CAHRLSGRGEEKLFF.

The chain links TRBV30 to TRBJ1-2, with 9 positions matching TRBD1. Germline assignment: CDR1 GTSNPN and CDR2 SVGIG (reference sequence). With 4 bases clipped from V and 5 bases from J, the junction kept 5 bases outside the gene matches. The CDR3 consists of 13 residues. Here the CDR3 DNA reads TGTGCCTGGATGACGACAGGGGGGTATGGCTACACCTTC. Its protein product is CAWMTTGGYGYTF.

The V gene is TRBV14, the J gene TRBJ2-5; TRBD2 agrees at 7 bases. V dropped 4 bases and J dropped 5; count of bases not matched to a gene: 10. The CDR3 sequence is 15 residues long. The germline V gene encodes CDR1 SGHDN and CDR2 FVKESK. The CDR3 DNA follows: TGTGCCAGCAGCCCTTACCTCGGGGGAGGGGAGACCCAGTACTTC. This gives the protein CASSPYLGGGETQYF.

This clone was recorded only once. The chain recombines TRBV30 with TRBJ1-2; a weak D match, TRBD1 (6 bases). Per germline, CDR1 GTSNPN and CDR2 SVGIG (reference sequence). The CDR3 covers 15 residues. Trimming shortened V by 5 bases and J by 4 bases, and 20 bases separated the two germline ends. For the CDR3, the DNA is TGTGCCTGGGGGGGGACGAACAGGGCCCGCTATGGCTACACCTTC. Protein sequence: CAWGGTNRARYGYTF.

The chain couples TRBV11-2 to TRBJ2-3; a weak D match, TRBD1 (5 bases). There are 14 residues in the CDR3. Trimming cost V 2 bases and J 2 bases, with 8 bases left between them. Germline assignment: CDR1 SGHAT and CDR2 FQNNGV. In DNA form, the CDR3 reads TGTGCCAGCAGCTTAAAGGACAACACAGATACGCAGTATTTT. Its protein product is CASSLKDNTDTQYF.

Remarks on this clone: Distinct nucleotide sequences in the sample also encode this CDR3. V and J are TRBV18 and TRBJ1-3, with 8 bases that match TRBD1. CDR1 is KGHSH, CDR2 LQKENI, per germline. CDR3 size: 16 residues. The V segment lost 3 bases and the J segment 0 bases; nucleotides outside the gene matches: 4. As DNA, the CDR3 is TGTGCCAGCTCACCCGACAGGGGTCTCTCTGGAAACACCATATATTTT. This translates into CASSPDRGLSGNTIYF.

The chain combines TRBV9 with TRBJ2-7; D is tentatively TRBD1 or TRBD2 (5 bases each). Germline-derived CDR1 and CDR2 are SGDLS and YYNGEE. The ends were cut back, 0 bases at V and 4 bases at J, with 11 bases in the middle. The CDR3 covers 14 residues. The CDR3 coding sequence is TGTGCCAGCAGCGTAGGAGGGGATCGGTACGAGCAGTACTTC. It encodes CASSVGGDRYEQYF. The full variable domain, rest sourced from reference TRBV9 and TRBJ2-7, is DSGVTQTPKHLITATGQRVTLRCSPRSGDLSVYWYQQSLDQGLQFLIQYYNGEERAKGNILERFSAQQFPDLHSELNLSSLELGDSALYFCASSVGGDRYEQYFGPGTRLTVT.

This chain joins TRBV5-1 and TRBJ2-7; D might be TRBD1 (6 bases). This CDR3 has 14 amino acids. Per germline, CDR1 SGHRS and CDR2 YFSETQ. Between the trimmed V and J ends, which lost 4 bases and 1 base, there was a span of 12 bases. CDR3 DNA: TGCGCCAGCAGCAGACCAGGGGTTTCCTACGAGCAGTACTTC. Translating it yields CASSRPGVSYEQYF.

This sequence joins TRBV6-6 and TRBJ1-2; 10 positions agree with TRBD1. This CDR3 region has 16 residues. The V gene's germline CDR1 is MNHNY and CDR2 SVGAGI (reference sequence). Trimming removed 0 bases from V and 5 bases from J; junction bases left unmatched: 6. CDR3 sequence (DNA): TGTGCCAGCAGTTACTCCGGGGACAGGGGAGGTTATGGCTACACCTTC. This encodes CASSYSGDRGGYGYTF.

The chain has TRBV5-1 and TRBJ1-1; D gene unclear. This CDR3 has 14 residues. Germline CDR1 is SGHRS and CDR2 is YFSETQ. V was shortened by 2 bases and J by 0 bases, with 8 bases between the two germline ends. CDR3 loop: CASSFRAMNTEAFF. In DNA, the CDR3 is TGCGCCAGCAGCTTTCGGGCGATGAACACTGAAGCTTTCTTT.

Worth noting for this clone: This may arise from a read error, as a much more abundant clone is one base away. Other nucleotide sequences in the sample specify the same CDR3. CDR3 sequence: CASSQTDRMNTEAFF. The CDR3 nucleotides are TGCGCCAGCAGCCAAACAGACAGGATGAACACTGAGGCTTTCTTT. The gene calls are TRBV4-1 and TRBJ1-1, with TRBD1 as a possible D gene (6 bases). The length of the CDR3 is 15 residues. Germline V gene lookup returns CDR1 MGHRA and CDR2 YSYEKL.

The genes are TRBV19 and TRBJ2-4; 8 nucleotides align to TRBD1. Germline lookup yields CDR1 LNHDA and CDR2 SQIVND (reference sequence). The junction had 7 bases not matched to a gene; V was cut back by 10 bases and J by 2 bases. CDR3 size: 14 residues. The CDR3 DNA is TGTGCCACCCAGGACAGGGCGTCCAAAAACATTCAGTACTTC. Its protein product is CATQDRASKNIQYF.

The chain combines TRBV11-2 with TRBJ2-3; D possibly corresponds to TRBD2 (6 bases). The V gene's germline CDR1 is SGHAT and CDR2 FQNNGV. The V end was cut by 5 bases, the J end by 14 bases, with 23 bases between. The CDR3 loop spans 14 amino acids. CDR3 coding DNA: TGTGCCAGCAGCCCCGAATGGGACGGGAGTTATTCGTATTTT. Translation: CASSPEWDGSYSYF.

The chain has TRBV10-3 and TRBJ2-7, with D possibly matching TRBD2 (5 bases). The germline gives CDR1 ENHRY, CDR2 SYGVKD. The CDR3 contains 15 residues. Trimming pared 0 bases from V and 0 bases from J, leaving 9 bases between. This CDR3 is CAISESGGRSYEQYF. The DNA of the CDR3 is TGTGCCATCAGTGAGTCGGGCGGGCGCTCCTACGAGCAGTACTTC.

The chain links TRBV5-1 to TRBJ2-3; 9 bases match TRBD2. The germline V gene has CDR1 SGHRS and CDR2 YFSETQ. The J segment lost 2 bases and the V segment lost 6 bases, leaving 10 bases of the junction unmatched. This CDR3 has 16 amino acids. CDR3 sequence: CASMGWASGDTDTQYF. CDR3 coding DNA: TGCGCCAGCATGGGCTGGGCTAGCGGGGACACAGATACGCAGTATTTT.

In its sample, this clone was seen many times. The CDR3 DNA follows: TGTGCCAGCAGCCTCAACCGCAATCAGCCCCAGCATTTT. This encodes CASSLNRNQPQHF. The chain recombines TRBV11-2 with TRBJ1-5, with unresolved D. The V gene's germline CDR1 is SGHAT and CDR2 FQNNGV. The V end lost 5 bases, the J end lost 2 bases, and 7 bases lay between the germline ends. The CDR3 extends over 13 amino acids. The whole variable domain, remainder taken from reference TRBV11-2 and TRBJ1-5, is EAGVAQSPRYKIIEKRQSVAFWCNPISGHATLYWYQQILGQGPKLLIQFQNNGVVDDSQLPKDRFSAERLKGVDSTLKIQPAKLEDSAVYLCASSLNRNQPQHFGDGTRLSIL.

The CDR3 sequence is CASSLSLNNEQYF. CDR3 DNA: TGTGCCAGCAGCTTAAGCCTGAACAACGAGCAGTACTTC. The chain is built from TRBV7-3 and TRBJ2-7; D ambiguous. V was shortened by 1 base and J by 5 bases, with 9 bases between the two germline ends. Germline V gene sequence: CDR1 SGHTA, CDR2 FQGTGA. The CDR3 spans 13 residues.

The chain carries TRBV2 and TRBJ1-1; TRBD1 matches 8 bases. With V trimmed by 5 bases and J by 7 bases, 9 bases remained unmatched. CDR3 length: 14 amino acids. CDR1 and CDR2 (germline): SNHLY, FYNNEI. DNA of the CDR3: TGTGCCAGCAGTCCAGGGACAGGACTAGTTGAAGCTTTCTTT. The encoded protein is CASSPGTGLVEAFF.

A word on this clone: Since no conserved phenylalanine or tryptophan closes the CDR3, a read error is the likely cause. The DNA of the CDR3 is TGTGCCTGGAGCAGGAGGCGGGGGGAGGATTCACCCCTCCACTCT. Its protein product is CAWSRRRGEDSPLHS. J is TRBJ1-6 and V is TRBV30; D may be TRBD1 (5 bases). Trimming shortened V by 3 bases and J by 8 bases, and 17 bases separated the two germline ends. Germline CDR1 and CDR2: GTSNPN and SVGIG (reference sequence). CDR3 length: 15 amino acids.

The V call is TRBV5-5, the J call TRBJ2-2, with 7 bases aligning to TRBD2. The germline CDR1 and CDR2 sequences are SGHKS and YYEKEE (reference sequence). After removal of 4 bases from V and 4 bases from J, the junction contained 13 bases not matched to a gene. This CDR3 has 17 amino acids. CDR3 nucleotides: TGTGCCAGCAGCCTCCTCCCTGGCGGCGGGAGCACCGGGGAGCTGTTTTTT. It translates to CASSLLPGGGSTGELFF.

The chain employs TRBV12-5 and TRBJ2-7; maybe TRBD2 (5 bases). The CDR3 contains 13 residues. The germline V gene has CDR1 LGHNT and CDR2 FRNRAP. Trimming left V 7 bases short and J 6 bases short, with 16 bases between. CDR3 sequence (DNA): TGTGCTAGTGCCCGATTGCCGGCGGGCGAGCAGTACTTC. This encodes CASARLPAGEQYF.

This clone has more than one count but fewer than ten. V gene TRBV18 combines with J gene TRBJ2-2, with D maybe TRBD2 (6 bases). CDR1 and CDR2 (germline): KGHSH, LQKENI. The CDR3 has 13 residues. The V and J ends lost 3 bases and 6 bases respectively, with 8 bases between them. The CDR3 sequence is CASSPQRAGELFF. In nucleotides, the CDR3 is TGTGCCAGCTCACCCCAGCGGGCCGGGGAGCTGTTTTTT.

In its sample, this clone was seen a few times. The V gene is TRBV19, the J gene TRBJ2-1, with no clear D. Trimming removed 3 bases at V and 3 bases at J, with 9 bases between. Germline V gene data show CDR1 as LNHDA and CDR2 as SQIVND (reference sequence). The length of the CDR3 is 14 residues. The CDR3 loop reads CASSINRVYNEQFF. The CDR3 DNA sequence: TGTGCCAGTAGTATTAACAGAGTCTACAATGAGCAGTTCTTC.